The TCR beta chain described here comes from a study of response to subunit inactivated influenza vaccine. TCRdb re-analysed the RT-PCR reads in MiXCR, keeping a single row per CDR3 protein. The sample consists of a few hundred thousand distinct CDR3 sequences, approximately 7.7% of them appearing once. The CDR3 spans 16 residues. V shed 7 bases, J shed 5 bases, and the junction held 11 bases outside the gene matches. This clonotype was counted ten times or more. The receptor comes from a man aged 50 to 69 who received an inactivated influenza vaccine. The specimen comprised PBMCs from blood, sampled around 2 years after vaccination. This chain joins TRBV12-3 or TRBV12-4 and TRBJ2-1; 10 bases are shared with TRBD1. The CDR3 sequence is CASTNRQGARNNEQFF. The DNA of the CDR3 is TGTGCCAGCACCAATAGACAGGGGGCGCGGAACAATGAGCAGTTCTTC.